This record covers a single T cell receptor beta chain. Treatment given: randomized to nivolumab then ipilimumab (arm A) or the reverse (arm B). This sample was included in a study of sequential checkpoint blockade in melanoma. For the study at large: First-line arms were nivolumab then ipilimumab, or the reverse, randomized 1:1.

The CDR3 has 14 amino acids. V dropped 0 bases and J dropped 1; count of bases not matched to a gene: 0. CDR1 and CDR2 (germline): KGHSH, LQKENI. TCRdb's copy holds only in-frame clones and misses some; the assay was immunoSEQ multiplex PCR. The data show about 40,000 clones, about nine tenths seen once. The specimen comprised CD8+ T cells sorted from blood (inferred from file names), sampled from a patient given nivolumab and ipilimumab in sequence. The source is a human donor with melanoma. The chain combines TRBV18 with TRBJ2-7; 7 bases match TRBD1. DNA of the CDR3: TGTGCCAGCTCACCACCGGACAGGTCCTACGAGCAGTACTTC. This sequence encodes CASSPPDRSYEQYF.